This TCR beta chain was identified during a study of PD-L1 blockade in urothelial cancer. Overall study: Blood samples had a median of 141,255 T cells, roughly 84,000 unique TCRs, and clonality approximately 0.085.

Time point meaning: pretreatment peripheral blood. CDR3 length equals 17 residues. V dropped 4 bases and J dropped 3; count of bases not matched to a gene: 10. Germline CDR1 is SGHRS and CDR2 is YFSETQ. Repertoires were generated with immunoSEQ multiplex PCR, while TCRdb's copy carries only in-frame clones and drops some. The table records more than 90,000 clones, roughly 84% of them present only once. The sequence came from a man aged 55 to 70 with urothelial cancer. The source material was PBMCs, sampled around atezolizumab (anti-PD-L1) treatment. This rearrangement joins TRBV5-1 to TRBJ2-3; 11 nucleotides agree with TRBD2. The CDR3 region is CASSPAGTSGGTDTQYF. The CDR3 coding sequence is TGCGCCAGCAGCCCCGCCGGGACTAGCGGTGGGACAGATACGCAGTATTTT. Drawing the rest from reference TRBV5-1 and TRBJ2-3, the complete variable domain is KAGVTQTPRYLIKTRGQQVTLSCSPISGHRSVSWYQQTPGQGLQFLFEYFSETQRNKGNFPGRFSGRQFSNSRSEMNVSTLELGDSALYLCASSPAGTSGGTDTQYFGPGTRLTVL.